The text below deals with one T cell receptor beta chain. These data belong to a study of blood T cell repertoires in COVID-19. About the study: Researchers got acute and convalescent COVID-19 samples from the United States, Italy and Spain.

Per the germline V gene, CDR1 is SGDLS and CDR2 is YYNGEE. This CDR3 has 16 amino acids. J gave up 4 bases and V 4 bases, and 8 bases lay outside the gene matches. Some clones are missing from TCRdb's copy, which holds only in-frame ones; the method was immunoSEQ multiplex PCR. The sample yields about 440,000 clones, roughly 89% seen once. Sample: peripheral blood. The chain joins TRBV9 to TRBJ1-6; 7 positions match TRBD1. This receptor was obtained from a woman in her 30s with acute or convalescent COVID-19. The CDR3 sequence is CASSPGGIPYNSPLHF. CDR3 in DNA: TGTGCCAGCAGCCCAGGGGGAATTCCTTATAATTCACCCCTCCACTTT. Complete variable domain (other parts from reference TRBV9 and TRBJ1-6): DSGVTQTPKHLITATGQRVTLRCSPRSGDLSVYWYQQSLDQGLQFLIQYYNGEERAKGNILERFSAQQFPDLHSELNLSSLELGDSALYFCASSPGGIPYNSPLHFGNGTRLTVT.